The sequence of this T cell receptor (beta chain) was determined in a study of blood T cell repertoires in COVID-19. Study in general: Samples representing acute and convalescent COVID-19 were sourced from the United States, Italy and Spain.

Here immunoSEQ multiplex PCR was the method, and the copy in TCRdb shows in-frame clones only, minus some. The sample holds 80,000 to 100,000 clones, under 80% seen once. For this clone: Compared with germline, one end of the junction differs, possibly owing to a read error.

The CDR3 covers 11 residues. Germline loops: CDR1 MDHEN, CDR2 SYDVKM. The sequence was collected from a man between 65 and 85 years old with COVID-19, enrolled during active disease. The chain is built from TRBV28 and TRBJ1-5, with D maybe TRBD1 (5 bases). Sequencing was done on a sample of peripheral blood. The CDR3, as DNA: TGTGCCAGCAGTTCGCAGGGCCCCTTACGTTTT. Amino acid sequence: CASSSQGPLRF. The full variable domain, with the rest looked up from reference TRBV28 and TRBJ1-5, is DVKVTQSSRYLVKRTGEKVFLECVQDMDHENMFWYRQDPGLGLRLIYFSYDVKMKEKGDIPEGYSVSREKKERFSLILESASTNQTSMYLCASSSQGPLRFGDGTRLSIL.